This paragraph covers one TCR beta chain sequence. What it binds is not known. Germline CDR1 is LGHNT and CDR2 is FRNRAP. V was clipped by 6 bases and J by 4 bases, with 10 bases between them. CDR3 length equals 12 residues. It was CD45RO-negative cells, positively selected for CCR7, that made up naive CD8 cells, with terminally differentiated effector memory CD45RA+ cells excluded. The sample belongs to a study of shared clonotypes between healthy human individuals. General observations from the study: It was only blood that was sampled, and tissue repertoires likely differ. Approximately 5% of naive CD4 clonotypes were shared across four donors.

This was a deep-level run. Original methodology: ImmunoSEQ output lacked quality scores and full-length reads, limiting matched filtering. TCRdb's copy holds only in-frame clones and misses some; the assay was immunoSEQ multiplex PCR. V, J and clone size were drawn from that table, and D and trimming were deduced from the DNA. The sample yields 630,000 or so clones, roughly 98% seen once. The source of this sequence is a man aged 25-40 years in good health. This chain uses TRBV12-5 with TRBJ2-7; unclear D gene. The sample taken for sequencing was naive CD8+ T cells sorted from blood. CDR3 protein: CASGPDGYEQYF. CDR3 bases: TGTGCTAGTGGCCCAGATGGGTACGAGCAGTACTTC.